The present T cell receptor (beta chain) was sequenced within a study of monozygotic twins with inflammatory bowel disease. There are 11 residues in the CDR3. CDR1 and CDR2 from the germline V gene are SNHLY and FYNNEI. UMIs were attached via template switching, each with a 6-nucleotide sample barcode. TCRdb reprocessed the 5' RACE reads, keeping one entry per CDR3 protein, no DNA. This sample's clone table lists approximately 150,000 distinct CDR3 sequences. Remarks on this clonotype: Its matching antigen is unknown.

Per donor, about 2.5 ml of blood was collected and frozen. Points from the study as a whole: Patients with IBD had less TCRbeta diversity (inverse Simpson) than their healthy co-twins.

The source is a human donor with ulcerative colitis or Crohn's disease, or a healthy co-twin of an affected twin (not recorded which). This rearrangement joins TRBV2 to TRBJ1-2; the TCRdb D gene call, TRBD1, has no DNA to confirm it. What was sequenced was blood. The CDR3 protein is CASSGTGGYTF.